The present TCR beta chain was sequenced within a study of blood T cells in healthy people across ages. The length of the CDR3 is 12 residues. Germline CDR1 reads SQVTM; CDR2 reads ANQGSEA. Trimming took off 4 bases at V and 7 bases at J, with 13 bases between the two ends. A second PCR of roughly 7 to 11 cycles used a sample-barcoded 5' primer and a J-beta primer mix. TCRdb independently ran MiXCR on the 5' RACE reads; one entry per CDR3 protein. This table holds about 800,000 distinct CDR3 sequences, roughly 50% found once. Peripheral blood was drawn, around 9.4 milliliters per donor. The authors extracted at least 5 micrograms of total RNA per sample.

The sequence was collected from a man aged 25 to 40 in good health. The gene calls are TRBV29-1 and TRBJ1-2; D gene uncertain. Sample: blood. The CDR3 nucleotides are TGCAGCGTTGGGCTCAGAAGCAGTGGCTACACCTTC. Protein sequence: CSVGLRSSGYTF.